These 7 T cell receptor beta chains came from one sample sequenced in a study of technical replicates of blood from a few donors. Using immunoSEQ multiplex PCR, the repertoire was profiled, and TCRdb retains in-frame clones only, with some absent. Of around 75,000 clones in the sample, just over 90% were seen once. The specimen sequenced was T cells isolated from PBMCs. The receptors stem from a human donor in good health.

The chain carries TRBV11-2 and TRBJ1-2; tentatively, D is TRBD1 (5 bases). The ends were cut back, 8 bases at V and 5 bases at J, with 24 bases in the middle. The germline V gene has CDR1 SGHAT and CDR2 FQNNGV. There are 16 residues in the CDR3. The CDR3 nucleotides read TGTGCCAGCGGTCGCGGGGCGCGAGTGGGTTCTTATGGCTACACCTTC. As protein: CASGRGARVGSYGYTF. Full variable domain (missing parts from reference TRBV11-2 and TRBJ1-2): EAGVAQSPRYKIIEKRQSVAFWCNPISGHATLYWYQQILGQGPKLLIQFQNNGVVDDSQLPKDRFSAERLKGVDSTLKIQPAKLEDSAVYLCASGRGARVGSYGYTFGSGTRLTVV.

This clone has just one count. The junction does not match germline at one end; this may be a read error. The chain has TRBV7-8 and TRBJ1-3, with D hard to call. The CDR3 is made up of 12 amino acids. Germline CDR1 and CDR2: SGHVS and FQNEAQ. CDR3 sequence reads: CASSPTLLDIFF. CDR3 coding DNA: TGTGCCAGCAGTCCGACCCTGCTCGACATATTTTTT. Supplemented by reference TRBV7-8 and TRBJ1-3, the full variable domain reads GAGVSQSPRYKVAKRGQDVALRCDPISGHVSLFWYQQALGQGPEFLTYFQNEAQLDKSGLPSDRFFAERPEGSVSTLKIQRTQQEDSAVYLCASSPTLLDIFFGEGSWLTVV.

The rearrangement links TRBV11-2 to TRBJ1-1; weak D call: TRBD1 (5 bases). The CDR3 length is 13 residues. V was trimmed by 5 bases and J by 3 bases, leaving 10 bases between them. From germline, CDR1 is SGHAT and CDR2 FQNNGV. The CDR3: CASSDGGDTEAFF. CDR3 DNA: TGTGCCAGCAGCGATGGGGGGGACACTGAAGCTTTCTTT. Full variable domain (remainder filled in from reference TRBV11-2 and TRBJ1-1): EAGVAQSPRYKIIEKRQSVAFWCNPISGHATLYWYQQILGQGPKLLIQFQNNGVVDDSQLPKDRFSAERLKGVDSTLKIQPAKLEDSAVYLCASSDGGDTEAFFGQGTRLTVV.

The chain joins TRBV9 to TRBJ2-1; 8 positions agree with TRBD1. This CDR3 is 14 amino acids long. J was trimmed by 6 bases and V by 0 bases; bases with no gene match: 2. Germline CDR1 reads SGDLS; CDR2 reads YYNGEE. DNA of the CDR3: TGTGCCAGCAGCGTAGACAGGGGGGTCAATGAGCAGTTCTTC. It yields the protein CASSVDRGVNEQFF.

The chain joins TRBV5-6 to TRBJ2-3; D possibly corresponds to TRBD1 (5 bases). Germline CDR1 reads SGHDT; CDR2 reads YYEEEE. V dropped 4 bases and J dropped 4 bases, with 13 bases sitting between them. CDR3 length: 14 amino acids. Here the CDR3 DNA reads TGTGCCAGCAGCCGGACCAGGGCGGCAGATACGCAGTATTTT. It translates to CASSRTRAADTQYF.

In DNA form, the CDR3 reads TGTGCCAGCAGTCCACGGAGACAGGGAAACATTCAGTACTTC. This encodes CASSPRRQGNIQYF. The chain carries TRBV6-5 and TRBJ2-4, with TRBD1 matching 7 bases. Germline V gene sequence: CDR1 MNHEY, CDR2 SVGAGI. V gave up 5 bases and J gave up 6 bases; unmatched junction bases: 7. CDR3 length: 14 residues.

The rearrangement links TRBV11-3 to TRBJ2-7; D perhaps matches TRBD1 (6 bases). The CDR3 is 16 amino acids. Trimming removed 5 bases from V and 6 bases from J, with 23 bases in between. Germline-derived CDR1 and CDR2 are SGHNT and YENEEA. The CDR3 protein is CASSVYDGGFDVEQYF. The CDR3 coding sequence is TGTGCCAGCAGCGTGTATGATGGGGGCTTCGACGTCGAGCAGTACTTC.